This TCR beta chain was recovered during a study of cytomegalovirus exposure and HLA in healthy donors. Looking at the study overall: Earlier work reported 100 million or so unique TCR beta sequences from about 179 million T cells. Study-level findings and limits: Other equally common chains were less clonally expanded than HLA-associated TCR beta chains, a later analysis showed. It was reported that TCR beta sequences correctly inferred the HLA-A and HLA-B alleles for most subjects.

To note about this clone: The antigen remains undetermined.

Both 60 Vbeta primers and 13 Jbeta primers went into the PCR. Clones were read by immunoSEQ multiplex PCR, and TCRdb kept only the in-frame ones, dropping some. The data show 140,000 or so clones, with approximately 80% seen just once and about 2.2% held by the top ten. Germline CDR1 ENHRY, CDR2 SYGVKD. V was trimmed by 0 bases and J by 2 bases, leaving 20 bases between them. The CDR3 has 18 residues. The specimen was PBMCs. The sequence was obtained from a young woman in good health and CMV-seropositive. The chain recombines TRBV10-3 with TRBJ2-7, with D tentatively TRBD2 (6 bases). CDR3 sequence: CAISESTPGTGRAYEQYF. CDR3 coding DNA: TGTGCCATCAGTGAGTCGACCCCCGGGACTGGAAGAGCCTACGAGCAGTACTTC.